This T cell receptor beta chain is drawn from a study of blood T cell repertoires in COVID-19. Source study methods: Estimation of nucleated cell counts relied on the amplification of reference gene primers. Sequencing was performed with immunoSEQ multiplex PCR; in TCRdb, only in-frame clones are kept and a portion is missing. The DNA was the basis for D and trimming; V, J and clone size are from that table. The profile shows under 150,000 clones, approximately 85% of them singletons. The CDR3 is 12 amino acids. Germline values: CDR1 SGDLS, CDR2 YYNGEE. V lost 7 bases to trimming and J lost 6 bases; unmatched junction nucleotides: 6.

The receptor's source is a man in his forties with acute or convalescent COVID-19. The specimen was peripheral blood. J is TRBJ2-7 and V is TRBV9; 8 positions agree with TRBD2. The CDR3 bases are TGTGCCAGCGGCCGGGGGGGCTCCGAGCAGTACTTC. Its protein is CASGRGGSEQYF.